This T cell receptor beta chain was recorded in a study of T-cell memory formation after mild COVID-19. V trimming: 0 bases; J trimming: 4 bases; junction bases outside the gene matches: 2. Germline V lookup: CDR1 SGHVS, CDR2 FNYEAQ. This CDR3 contains 16 residues. Whole-study findings and limits: Pre-infection memory carried some responding clones, suggesting that cross-reactive memory joined.

With respect to this clonotype: Its antigen is undetermined.

TCRdb reprocessed the 5' RACE reads with MiXCR, giving one entry per CDR3 protein. The data show 450,000 to 650,000 distinct CDR3 sequences, with over 15% seen just once and around 12% held by the top ten. This receptor was obtained from an adult woman who had mild COVID-19 (a few samples of this study predate the infection). Cell type and time point are not known. The chain employs TRBV7-6 and TRBJ2-2; TRBD2 agrees at 10 bases. Sample: PBMCs or a T cell subset sorted from them (not recorded which). In nucleotides, the CDR3 is TGTGCCAGCAGCTTAGCGACTAGCGGGCCCACCGGGGAGCTGTTTTTT. Encoded protein: CASSLATSGPTGELFF.